The rows below give T cell receptor beta chains drawn from one sample of a study of CD8 T cells in ankylosing spondylitis. TCRdb processed the 5' RACE reads anew with MiXCR; each CDR3 protein has one entry. Of approximately 350,000 distinct CDR3 sequences in the sample, about 15% were seen once. Specimen: blood, either unsorted or a sorted T cell fraction (not recorded which). Source of these receptors: a male donor with ankylosing spondylitis or in good health (not recorded which). CDR3s include the opening cysteine and the closing phenylalanine or tryptophan. The D gene is left open where the match is weak. Clone size appears in some rows only: once, few, many, or a class for an expanded clone.

V: TRBV6-2/TRBV6-3; D: TRBD2; size: few; J: TRBJ2-1; CDR3: CASSSVGTSRGTLIYNEQFF; DNA: TGTGCCAGCAGTTCCGTCGGGACTAGCCGCGGGACGTTAATCTACAATGAGCAGTTCTTC
V: TRBV12-3/TRBV12-4; D: NA; size: few; J: TRBJ1-1; CDR3: CASSLAGTRATGAFF; DNA: TGTGCCAGCAGTTTAGCGGGGACGCGTGCTACCGGAGCTTTCTTT
V: TRBV27; D: TRBD1; size: many; J: TRBJ2-7; CDR3: CASSWTGTGAYEQYF; DNA: TGTGCCAGCAGTTGGACCGGGACAGGGGCCTACGAGCAGTACTTC
V: TRBV20-1; D: NA; size: few; J: TRBJ2-7; CDR3: CSARVGGRWEQYF; DNA: TGCAGTGCTAGAGTCGGGGGACGCTGGGAGCAGTACTTC
V: TRBV6-5; D: TRBD1; size: NA; J: TRBJ2-3; CDR3: CASSYRDRATDTQYF; DNA: TGTGCCAGCAGTTACAGGGACAGGGCAACAGATACGCAGTATTTT
V: TRBV5-1; D: NA; size: NA; J: TRBJ1-1; CDR3: CASSLVWEGNTEAFF; DNA: TGCGCCAGCAGCTTGGTCTGGGAGGGTAACACTGAAGCTTTCTTT
V: TRBV29-1; D: NA; size: few; J: TRBJ2-3; CDR3: CSAEGIFTDTQYF; DNA: TGCAGCGCAGAGGGTATATTCACAGATACGCAGTATTTT
V: TRBV24-1; D: NA; size: many; J: TRBJ1-5; CDR3: CATSDLSRDPSQPQHF; DNA: TGTGCCACCAGTGATTTGAGCAGGGATCCTTCTCAGCCCCAGCATTTT
V: TRBV12-3/TRBV12-4; D: NA; size: few; J: TRBJ1-3; CDR3: CATDRGGRGGNTIYF; DNA: TGTGCCACCGACCGGGGGGGCCGCGGTGGAAACACCATATATTTT
V: TRBV5-1; D: TRBD1; size: NA; J: TRBJ2-1; CDR3: CANRGDRSSYNEQFF; DNA: TGCGCCAACAGGGGGGACCGGAGCTCCTACAATGAGCAGTTCTTC
V: TRBV20-1; D: TRBD2; size: NA; J: TRBJ2-1; CDR3: CSAEREGLSNEQFF; DNA: TGCAGTGCTGAGCGGGAGGGCCTGTCGAATGAGCAGTTCTTC
V: TRBV10-2; D: TRBD1; size: NA; J: TRBJ2-7; CDR3: CASSEQGASRYEQYF; DNA: TGCGCCAGCAGTGAGCAGGGGGCCAGTCGTTACGAGCAGTACTTC
V: TRBV20-1; D: NA; size: few; J: TRBJ1-6; CDR3: CSARFKAPSPLHF; DNA: TGCAGTGCTAGATTTAAGGCCCCTTCACCCCTCCACTTT
V: TRBV5-6; D: TRBD2; size: NA; J: TRBJ2-1; CDR3: CASSRGWASGGATLFF; DNA: TGTGCCAGCAGCAGAGGGTGGGCTAGCGGGGGTGCCACACTGTTCTTC
V: TRBV18; D: NA; size: many; J: TRBJ2-7; CDR3: CASSSAGYEQYF; DNA: TGTGCCAGCTCGTCTGCAGGTTACGAGCAGTACTTC
V: TRBV20-1; D: TRBD2; size: few; J: TRBJ2-1; CDR3: CSASRLARWDEQFF; DNA: TGCAGTGCTAGCCGACTAGCTAGGTGGGATGAGCAGTTCTTC
V: TRBV4-1; D: NA; size: NA; J: TRBJ2-3; CDR3: CASSQEGGPSTDTQYF; DNA: TGCGCCAGCAGCCAAGAAGGGGGGCCCAGCACAGATACGCAGTATTTT
V: TRBV5-1; D: NA; size: once; J: TRBJ2-3; CDR3: CASSLGGSKDTQYF; DNA: TGCGCCAGCAGCCTCGGCGGTAGTAAAGATACGCAGTATTTT
V: TRBV9; D: NA; size: few; J: TRBJ2-1; CDR3: CASSVGGSNEQFF; DNA: TGTGCCAGCAGCGTAGGAGGGTCGAATGAGCAGTTCTTC
V: TRBV3-1; D: TRBD2; size: NA; J: TRBJ2-1; CDR3: CASSQDPLAGGPNEQFF; DNA: TGTGCCAGCAGCCAAGATCCGCTAGCGGGAGGACCCAATGAGCAGTTCTTC
V: TRBV5-5; D: NA; size: few; J: TRBJ2-7; CDR3: CASSLGGSSTYEQYF; DNA: TGTGCCAGCAGCTTGGGTGGGAGTAGCACCTACGAGCAGTACTTC
V: TRBV6-1; D: NA; size: few; J: TRBJ1-6; CDR3: CASIDSSYNSPLHF; DNA: TGTGCCAGCATCGACAGCTCCTATAATTCACCCCTCCACTTT
V: TRBV11-2; D: NA; size: few; J: TRBJ1-1; CDR3: CASRRGGTKLMNTEAFF; DNA: TGTGCCAGCAGACGAGGGGGGACCAAACTCATGAACACTGAAGCTTTCTTT
V: TRBV9; D: TRBD2; size: NA; J: TRBJ2-2; CDR3: CASSVGSGGLNTGELFF; DNA: TGTGCCAGCAGCGTAGGATCGGGGGGATTGAACACCGGGGAGCTGTTTTTT
V: TRBV3-1; D: NA; size: few; J: TRBJ1-5; CDR3: CASSQGTFSNQPQHF; DNA: TGTGCCAGCAGCCAGGGGACCTTTAGCAATCAGCCCCAGCATTTT
V: TRBV10-3; D: TRBD1; size: NA; J: TRBJ2-7; CDR3: CAISESAGGSYGQYF; DNA: TGTGCCATCAGTGAGTCTGCAGGGGGCTCCTACGGGCAGTACTTC
V: TRBV7-2; D: TRBD2; size: NA; J: TRBJ2-7; CDR3: CASSSSGASYEQYF; DNA: TGTGCCAGCAGCTCGAGCGGGGCTTCCTACGAGCAGTACTTC
V: TRBV18; D: NA; size: few; J: TRBJ2-3; CDR3: CASSPTTGTGLLF; DNA: TGTGCCAGCTCACCTACTACCGGGACCGGTCTCCTCTTT
V: TRBV9; D: NA; size: once; J: TRBJ1-2; CDR3: CASSVGLRTTPNYGYTF; DNA: TGTGCCAGCAGCGTAGGGCTAAGGACCACTCCTAACTATGGCTACACCTTC
V: TRBV7-9; D: TRBD2; size: few; J: TRBJ2-1; CDR3: CASTVTSGSGNEQFF; DNA: TGTGCCAGCACCGTGACTAGCGGGAGTGGGAATGAGCAGTTCTTC
V: TRBV6-6; D: NA; size: few; J: TRBJ2-1; CDR3: CASRSLNEQFF; DNA: TGTGCCAGCAGAAGCTTGAATGAGCAGTTCTTC
V: TRBV7-2; D: NA; size: few; J: TRBJ2-7; CDR3: CASSLQSPDEQYF; DNA: TGTGCCAGCAGCTTGCAGAGTCCAGACGAGCAGTACTTC
V: TRBV6-1; D: NA; size: NA; J: TRBJ2-7; CDR3: CASSEREQYEQYF; DNA: TGTGCCAGCAGTGAACGGGAGCAATACGAGCAGTACTTC
V: TRBV7-2; D: NA; size: NA; J: TRBJ2-2; CDR3: CASKSVGSGELFF; DNA: TGTGCCAGCAAGTCAGTAGGTAGCGGGGAGCTGTTTTTT
V: TRBV5-1; D: NA; size: many; J: TRBJ2-2; CDR3: CASSYRVDGELFF; DNA: TGCGCCAGCAGCTACAGGGTAGACGGGGAGCTGTTTTTT
V: TRBV5-1; D: NA; size: NA; J: TRBJ1-2; CDR3: CASSPDSGALNYGYTF; DNA: TGCGCCAGCAGCCCGGACTCAGGGGCCCTCAACTATGGCTACACCTTC
V: TRBV9; D: NA; size: few; J: TRBJ1-6; CDR3: CASSVAETNSPLHF; DNA: TGTGCCAGCAGCGTAGCAGAGACTAATTCACCCCTCCACTTT
V: TRBV7-9; D: TRBD1; size: NA; J: TRBJ2-7; CDR3: CASSYRTGLNEQYF; DNA: TGTGCCAGCAGCTATAGGACAGGGCTGAACGAGCAGTACTTC
V: TRBV30; D: NA; size: NA; J: TRBJ1-1; CDR3: CAWTVMYMNTEAFF; DNA: TGTGCCTGGACGGTAATGTACATGAACACTGAAGCTTTCTTT
V: TRBV12-3/TRBV12-4; D: NA; size: NA; J: TRBJ2-7; CDR3: CASRALELGEQYF; DNA: TGTGCCAGCAGGGCCCTAGAGCTGGGGGAGCAGTACTTC
V: TRBV4-2; D: NA; size: NA; J: TRBJ1-6; CDR3: CASGHRDLTDSPLHF; DNA: TGTGCCAGCGGTCACAGGGACCTGACCGATTCACCCCTCCACTTT
V: TRBV5-1; D: NA; size: NA; J: TRBJ2-1; CDR3: CASSPLYNEQFF; DNA: TGCGCCAGCAGCCCTCTCTACAATGAGCAGTTCTTC
V: TRBV12-3/TRBV12-4; D: TRBD2; size: many; J: TRBJ2-1; CDR3: CASNLRLAGAFLHNEQFF; DNA: TGTGCCAGCAACCTAAGGCTAGCGGGGGCTTTCCTTCATAATGAGCAGTTCTTC
V: TRBV5-1; D: TRBD1; size: few; J: TRBJ2-7; CDR3: CASSPGTGAKRGYEQYF; DNA: TGCGCCAGCAGCCCCGGGACAGGGGCCAAGAGAGGCTACGAGCAGTACTTC
V: TRBV28; D: NA; size: NA; J: TRBJ2-7; CDR3: CAISLTGLYEQYF; DNA: TGTGCCATCAGTTTGACAGGACTCTACGAGCAGTACTTC
V: TRBV4-1; D: TRBD1; size: NA; J: TRBJ1-2; CDR3: CASSQERQGPRNGYTF; DNA: TGCGCCAGCAGCCAAGAGAGACAGGGCCCGCGCAATGGCTACACCTTC
V: TRBV6-1; D: NA; size: NA; J: TRBJ2-5; CDR3: CASSVSDQETQYF; DNA: TGTGCCAGCAGTGTCTCAGACCAAGAGACCCAGTACTTC